Listed below are T cell receptor beta chains from one sample, sequenced in a study of blood T cell repertoires in COVID-19. The data were produced by immunoSEQ multiplex PCR, yet TCRdb's version contains in-frame clones alone and is incomplete. The sample has over 40,000 clones; roughly 91% are singletons. The sequenced material came from peripheral blood. The receptors derive from a human donor in a cohort sampled during active COVID-19. Both conserved end residues are part of each CDR3. A D gene is named only where the DNA matches it firmly. Size tells how often a clone was seen (once, few, many) or the class of an expanded clone, and some rows leave it out.

d_gene,v_gene,abundance,j_gene,CDR3nt,CDR3aa
TRBD1,TRBV28,-,TRBJ1-6,TGTGCCAGCGGAGCCGGGACAGCCAATAATTCACCCCTCCACTTT,CASGAGTANNSPLHF
-,TRBV19,-,TRBJ1-1,TGTGCCAGCACACAGGGTAGGGCGAACACTGAAGCTTTCTTT,CASTQGRANTEAFF
TRBD1,TRBV24-1,-,TRBJ2-3,TGTGCCACCAGTGATCCGGGACAGGGGACAGATACGCAGTATTTT,CATSDPGQGTDTQYF
TRBD2,TRBV2,-,TRBJ2-2,TGTGCCAGCAGTGTGGAGCGGGGCGACACCGGGGAGCTGTTTTTT,CASSVERGDTGELFF
TRBD1,TRBV7-9,-,TRBJ1-2,TGTGCCAGCAGTAGTCTCGCCGGGACAGGGAGGTATGGCTACACCTTC,CASSSLAGTGRYGYTF
-,TRBV6-5,-,TRBJ1-1,TGTGCCAGCAGTCCGGGGGGTGTGGAGAACACTGAAGCTTTCTTT,CASSPGGVENTEAFF
TRBD1,TRBV3-1/TRBV3-2,once,TRBJ1-2,TGTGCCAGCAGCCAGGGTCGACAGGGGAGTACGGGCTACACCTTC,CASSQGRQGSTGYTF
-,TRBV7-8,-,TRBJ2-1,TGTGCCAGCAGCTTAGCGAGCGGGAGAGGGGGCACTGAGCAGTTCTTC,CASSLASGRGGTEQFF
TRBD1,TRBV3-1/TRBV3-2,-,TRBJ2-3,TGTGCCAGCAGCCAAGATCGAGGAAGGGGGCCAGATACGCAGTATTTT,CASSQDRGRGPDTQYF
TRBD1,TRBV5-4,-,TRBJ1-1,TGTGCCACGATAAGACAGGGGGAGGGGACTGAAGCTTTCTTT,CATIRQGEGTEAFF
-,TRBV5-1,-,TRBJ2-5,TGCGCCAGCAGCTCCTTACAGGGAATAGAGACCCAGTACTTC,CASSSLQGIETQYF
-,TRBV11-2,-,TRBJ2-1,TGTGCCAGCAGCTTCGACAGCTACAATGAGCAGTTCTTC,CASSFDSYNEQFF
TRBD1,TRBV7-9,-,TRBJ1-1,TGTGCCAGCCGGGGGACAGGGGGGTTCACTGAAGCTTTCTTT,CASRGTGGFTEAFF
TRBD2,TRBV10-3,-,TRBJ2-3,TGTGCCATCAGTGCCCGACTAGCGGGGCCCACAGATACGCAGTATTTT,CAISARLAGPTDTQYF
TRBD2,TRBV5-1,-,TRBJ2-1,TGCGCCAGCAGCCCGGGGACTAGCGGATTCAATGAGCAGTTCTTC,CASSPGTSGFNEQFF
TRBD1,TRBV5-3,-,TRBJ1-1,TGTGCCAGAAGCCCCCGGGACAGGGGGAACACTGAAGCTTTCTTT,CARSPRDRGNTEAFF
TRBD2,TRBV4-1,-,TRBJ2-3,TGCGCCAGCGGACGCCCAGAAACTAGCGGGGCGGGAACGCAGTATTTT,CASGRPETSGAGTQYF
TRBD2,TRBV4-1,-,TRBJ2-1,TGCGCCAGCAGCCAAGTCCCCACTAGCGGGAGTCCCCATGAGCAGTTCTTC,CASSQVPTSGSPHEQFF
-,TRBV5-1,-,TRBJ1-1,TGCGCCAGCAGTTCGATGGCCACTGAAGCTTTCTTT,CASSSMATEAFF
TRBD2,TRBV4-3,few,TRBJ2-5,TGCGCCAGCAGCCTGACTAGCGGGGGGGAGACCCAGTACTTC,CASSLTSGGETQYF
-,TRBV11-3,-,TRBJ2-3,TGTGCCAGCAGCCGGACAGCGATCACAGATACGCAGTATTTT,CASSRTAITDTQYF
-,TRBV5-1,-,TRBJ1-1,TGCGCCAGCAGCTGGGAGGGACACCTGAACACTGAAGCTTTCTTT,CASSWEGHLNTEAFF
TRBD2,TRBV9,-,TRBJ2-3,TGTGCCAGCAGCCCCCCACGGGGGGGGAGCACAGATACGCAGTATTTT,CASSPPRGGSTDTQYF
-,TRBV9,once,TRBJ2-1,TGTGCCAGCAGCGGACGGGTGTTCGAGCAGTTCTTC,CASSGRVFEQFF
TRBD1,TRBV27,-,TRBJ1-2,TGTGCCAGCAGTTTATCAAACCCAGGGGGCCCTCCTAACTATGGCTACACCTTC,CASSLSNPGGPPNYGYTF
TRBD1,TRBV2,once,TRBJ1-1,TGTGCCAGCAGTCGACAGGGGACCTCTGAAGCTTTCTTT,CASSRQGTSEAFF
TRBD1,TRBV2,-,TRBJ2-1,TGTGCCAGCCACCGGGACAGAAACAATGAGCAGTTCTTC,CASHRDRNNEQFF
TRBD1,TRBV19,-,TRBJ2-7,TGTGCCAGTAGTCCTTGGGACAGCTCCTACGAGCAGTACTTC,CASSPWDSSYEQYF
TRBD1,TRBV9,-,TRBJ2-2,TGTGCCAGCAGCCTGTACAGGGGCGCCACCGGGGAGCTGTTTTTT,CASSLYRGATGELFF
-,TRBV3-1/TRBV3-2,-,TRBJ1-1,TGTGCCAGCAGCCAAGTCCGGGAGACTGAAGCTTTCTTT,CASSQVRETEAFF
-,TRBV19,-,TRBJ1-4,TGTGCCAGTAGTGCGGCGGGGGCGAGTGAAAAACTGTTTTTT,CASSAAGASEKLFF
TRBD2,TRBV3-1/TRBV3-2,-,TRBJ2-1,TGTGCCAGCAGCCGAGGGGCCGGGGGGAACTACAATGAGCAGTTCTTC,CASSRGAGGNYNEQFF
-,TRBV18,-,TRBJ1-5,TGTGCCAGCGCAACGAGTAGCAATCAGCCCCAGCATTTT,CASATSSNQPQHF
-,TRBV6-2/TRBV6-3,-,TRBJ2-3,TGTGCCAGCAGCCCCTCCCTGCAGACTAGCACAGATACGCAGTATTTT,CASSPSLQTSTDTQYF
-,TRBV19,few,TRBJ1-5,TGTGCCAGTAAGAGGGAACTTGGCAATCAGCCCCAGCATTTT,CASKRELGNQPQHF
-,TRBV11-2,once,TRBJ2-5,TGTGCCAGCAGCTTCAGCAGGGGCCGAGAGACCCAGTACTTC,CASSFSRGRETQYF
TRBD1,TRBV6-5,-,TRBJ2-3,TGTGCCAGCAGCACCCCAGGGGGAGATACGCAGTATTTT,CASSTPGGDTQYF
-,TRBV11-2,-,TRBJ1-6,TGTGCCAGCAGCTTAGTGGGCGGGGGGAAAGAGCGTCTCCACTTT,CASSLVGGGKERLHF
TRBD1,TRBV5-1,-,TRBJ1-1,TGCGCCAGCAGCCCGACAGGGTCGTATAACACTGAAGCTTTCTTT,CASSPTGSYNTEAFF
-,TRBV9,few,TRBJ1-2,TGTGCCAGCAGGACCCCTAGTGGCTACACCTTC,CASRTPSGYTF
-,TRBV19,few,TRBJ2-2,TGTGCCAGTAGGGGGCAGGGCCACACCGGGGAGCTGTTTTTT,CASRGQGHTGELFF
TRBD2,TRBV5-1,-,TRBJ2-7,TGCGCCAGCAGCTTGGCGAGCGGGGGATACGAGCAGTACTTC,CASSLASGGYEQYF
TRBD1,TRBV7-6,-,TRBJ2-1,TGTGCCAGCAGCTTCCTTCGACAGGGGAATGAGCAGTTCTTC,CASSFLRQGNEQFF
-,TRBV29-1,-,TRBJ1-3,TGCAGCGTTGGGGCCTTTAGGGAGGGTGGAAACACCATATATTTT,CSVGAFREGGNTIYF
-,TRBV19,-,TRBJ2-3,TGTGCCAGTTCTCTCGGGCCGGGGGATACGCAGTATTTT,CASSLGPGDTQYF
TRBD2,TRBV7-2,-,TRBJ2-3,TGTGCCAGCAGCTTAGGGGGACTAGCGACAGATACGCAGTATTTT,CASSLGGLATDTQYF
-,TRBV5-1,-,TRBJ1-2,TGCGCCAGCAGCTTGCGGACACCTAACTATGGCTACACCTTC,CASSLRTPNYGYTF
-,TRBV9,once,TRBJ2-7,TGTGCCAGCAGCGCCTCGACGGGTCCGTCCTACGAGCAGTACTTC,CASSASTGPSYEQYF
-,TRBV7-9,-,TRBJ2-3,TGTGCCAGCACCCCTCCCACAGATACGCAGTATTTT,CASTPPTDTQYF
TRBD1,TRBV29-1,-,TRBJ1-2,TGCAGCGGCAAGACAGGGGGAGATGGCTACACCTTC,CSGKTGGDGYTF
-,TRBV19,-,TRBJ2-5,TGTGCCAGTAGTAGTCAGGGAAAGACCCAGTACTTC,CASSSQGKTQYF
TRBD1,TRBV24-1,-,TRBJ2-1,TGTGCCACCGGGGACAGGGGCAGGGATGAGCAGTTCTTC,CATGDRGRDEQFF
TRBD2,TRBV9,-,TRBJ2-1,TGTGCCAGCAGCGTAGCGGTCGGGGGGATCGTCAACAATGAGCAGTTCTTC,CASSVAVGGIVNNEQFF
-,TRBV7-9,-,TRBJ2-1,TGTGCCAGCAGCCTTACTACAGGGTCGTACGAGCAGTTCTTC,CASSLTTGSYEQFF